This T cell receptor (beta chain) was recovered during a study of neurological immune-mediated disorders. CDR1 is SQVTM and CDR2 is ANQGSEA in the germline V gene. This CDR3 has 11 residues. This clonotype was seen at least ten times. One junction end does not reproduce the germline sequence, and a read error may be involved. Via MiXCR, TCRdb re-called the 5' RACE reads, giving one row per CDR3 protein. The data contain tens of thousands of distinct CDR3 sequences, approximately 9.4% of them singletons. The clonotype was recovered from a man aged 45 to 65 in good health. The V gene is TRBV29-1, the J gene TRBJ1-1; the match to TRBD1 covers 7 bases. The source material was PBMCs. CDR3 region: CSVEMNRGWDF. The CDR3 nucleotides are TGCAGCGTTGAGATGAACAGGGGTTGGGACTTT.